Presented here are 4 T cell receptor beta chains from one specimen sequenced in a study of blood T cells in healthy people across ages. A second PCR, run for roughly 6 to 11 cycles, used a sample-barcoded 5' primer plus a J-beta primer mix. TCRdb re-derived calls from the 5' RACE reads in MiXCR, one entry per CDR3 protein. Here the sample spans roughly 860,000 distinct CDR3 sequences, around two thirds being singletons. Sequencing was done on a sample of blood. The receptors were sampled from a man aged 30 to 39 in good health.

This clonotype was counted only a few times. The V gene is TRBV5-1, the J gene TRBJ1-4; no clear D. The V gene's germline CDR1 is SGHRS and CDR2 YFSETQ. The CDR3 totals 14 residues. The V end lost 2 bases, the J end lost 7 bases, and 12 bases lay between the germline ends. The CDR3 loop reads CASSLGYQGEKLFF. The DNA for the CDR3 is TGCGCCAGCAGCTTAGGGTACCAAGGTGAAAAACTGTTTTTT.

This chain links TRBV20-1 with TRBJ2-1, with D maybe TRBD1 (6 bases). Trimming left V 1 base short and J 8 bases short, with 12 bases between. CDR3 length: 13 amino acids. Germline loops: CDR1 DFQATT, CDR2 SNEGSKA (reference sequence). For the CDR3, the DNA is TGCAGTGCTAGAGGTTTGGGGGCCCATGAGCAGTTCTTC. Amino acids: CSARGLGAHEQFF.

The chain recombines TRBV13 with TRBJ2-5, with no clear D. The V end lost 4 bases, the J end lost 1 base, and 10 bases lay between the germline ends. The germline gives CDR1 PRHDT, CDR2 FYEKMQ (reference sequence). The CDR3 is 14 residues long. The CDR3 region is CASSSPRTQETQYF. The CDR3 coding sequence is TGTGCCAGCAGCTCCCCACGGACCCAAGAGACCCAGTACTTC.

The V call is TRBV25-1, the J call TRBJ1-2; D gene uncertain. The germline V and J ends were trimmed by 1 base and 8 bases, with 8 bases remaining between them. This CDR3 is built from 12 residues. Germline CDR1 MGHDK, CDR2 SYGVNS. CDR3 in DNA: TGTGCCAGCAGTGAATTGGTGGGAGGCTACACCTTC. It codes for CASSELVGGYTF.